These 9 T cell receptor beta chains share one sample of origin, sequenced in a study of CDR3 diversity in severe acne (dated by TCRdb to between 2018 and 2020). Library preparation used PCR. TCRdb records Illumina HiSeq 2000 as the sequencer. Using fastp at Q25 and MiXCR, TCRdb reprocessed the public reads and kept productive beta chains. Each record represents a unique CDR3 protein, reported with the most common genes and DNA among its rows. In all, the sample holds fewer than 90,000 distinct CDR3 sequences, and 45% to 65% of those were seen once. Around 15% of the sample lies in the top ten. The source material was blood. The receptors originated from a male donor in good health, without acne.

This chain uses TRBV7-3 with TRBJ1-2; D remains unclear. The V and J ends lost 5 bases and 2 bases respectively, with 9 bases between them. CDR1 is SGHTA, CDR2 FQGTGA, per germline. The CDR3 length is 13 residues. Here the CDR3 reads CASSREGNYGYTF. The CDR3 DNA reads TGTGCCAGCAGCCGGGAGGGCAACTATGGCTACACCTTC.

The chain uses TRBV7-9 and TRBJ1-2; 7 bases agree with TRBD1. The CDR3 runs 12 residues. Germline lookup yields CDR1 SEHNR and CDR2 FQNEAQ (reference sequence). Trimming took 7 bases from V and 8 from J; bases not matched to a gene: 7. CDR3 in DNA: TGTGCCAGCAACTCTACAGGGGACGGCTACACCTTC. Its translation is CASNSTGDGYTF.

Comment on this clonotype: Since no conserved phenylalanine or tryptophan closes the CDR3, a read error is the likely cause. The chain couples TRBV6-5 to TRBJ2-5; 12 positions match TRBD2. The CDR3 loop spans 14 amino acids. The germline V gene has CDR1 MNHEY and CDR2 SVGAGI. The J segment lost 8 bases and the V segment lost 5 bases, leaving 6 bases of the junction unmatched. The CDR3 DNA sequence: TGTGCCAGCAGTGAACTAGCGGGGGGAAGCACCCAGTACTCC. Translating gives CASSELAGGSTQYS.

This chain links TRBV29-1 with TRBJ1-5; TRBD1 is a possible D gene (5 bases). The CDR3 has 12 amino acids. The germline V and J ends were trimmed by 6 bases and 9 bases, with 15 bases remaining between them. Germline CDR1 and CDR2: SQVTM and ANQGSEA. The CDR3 protein is CSVGDGARPQHF. CDR3 nucleotides: TGCAGCGTCGGGGACGGGGCAAGGCCCCAGCATTTT.

The chain employs TRBV20-1 and TRBJ1-3, with a tentative D call TRBD1 (5 bases). Germline-derived CDR1 and CDR2 are DFQATT and SNEGSKA (reference sequence). The CDR3 has 12 residues. The CDR3 DNA sequence: TGCAGCACCAGGGTAACTGGAAACACCATATATTTT. Protein sequence: CSTRVTGNTIYF.

A remark on this clonotype: A much bigger clone sits one base away, suggesting this may be a read error. The chain is built from TRBV25-1 and TRBJ1-1; the D is unclear. The CDR3 is 14 amino acids. Germline CDR1 is MGHDK and CDR2 is SYGVNS. V was cut by 4 bases and J by 12 bases, with 21 bases left in between. The CDR3 here is CASSVGSKNNETFF. For the CDR3, the DNA is TGTGCCAGCAGTGTCGGGAGTAAAAACAACGAAACTTTCTTT.

In its sample, this clonotype was seen many times. This CDR3 reads CASSAGYEQYF. Here the CDR3 DNA reads TGTGCCAGCAGTGCCGGGTACGAGCAGTACTTC. The rearrangement uses TRBV6-1 and TRBJ2-7, with D uncertain. In germline, CDR1 is MNHNS, CDR2 SASEGT. V lost 4 bases and J 4 bases, leaving 5 bases between the germline ends. CDR3 length: 11 residues.

In this sample, this clonotype turned up once. V is TRBV20-1 and J is TRBJ2-7; 7 nucleotides agree with TRBD2. Germline values: CDR1 DFQATT, CDR2 SNEGSKA (reference sequence). CDR3 length equals 14 residues. The V gene end was trimmed by 3 bases and the J gene end by 0 bases; junction bases not matched to a gene: 5. CDR3 sequence (DNA): TGCAGTGCTAGGTTTGCGGGAGACTCCTACGAGCAGTACTTC. Translated, it gives CSARFAGDSYEQYF.

The J gene is TRBJ1-2, the V gene TRBV29-1; the match to TRBD1 covers 10 bases. J was trimmed by 5 bases and V by 3 bases; bases with no gene match: 9. This CDR3 has 15 amino acids. Germline V gene lookup returns CDR1 SQVTM and CDR2 ANQGSEA. CDR3: CSVDLRTGGRYGYTF. The CDR3 coding sequence is TGCAGCGTTGATCTCCGGACAGGGGGGAGGTATGGCTACACCTTC.